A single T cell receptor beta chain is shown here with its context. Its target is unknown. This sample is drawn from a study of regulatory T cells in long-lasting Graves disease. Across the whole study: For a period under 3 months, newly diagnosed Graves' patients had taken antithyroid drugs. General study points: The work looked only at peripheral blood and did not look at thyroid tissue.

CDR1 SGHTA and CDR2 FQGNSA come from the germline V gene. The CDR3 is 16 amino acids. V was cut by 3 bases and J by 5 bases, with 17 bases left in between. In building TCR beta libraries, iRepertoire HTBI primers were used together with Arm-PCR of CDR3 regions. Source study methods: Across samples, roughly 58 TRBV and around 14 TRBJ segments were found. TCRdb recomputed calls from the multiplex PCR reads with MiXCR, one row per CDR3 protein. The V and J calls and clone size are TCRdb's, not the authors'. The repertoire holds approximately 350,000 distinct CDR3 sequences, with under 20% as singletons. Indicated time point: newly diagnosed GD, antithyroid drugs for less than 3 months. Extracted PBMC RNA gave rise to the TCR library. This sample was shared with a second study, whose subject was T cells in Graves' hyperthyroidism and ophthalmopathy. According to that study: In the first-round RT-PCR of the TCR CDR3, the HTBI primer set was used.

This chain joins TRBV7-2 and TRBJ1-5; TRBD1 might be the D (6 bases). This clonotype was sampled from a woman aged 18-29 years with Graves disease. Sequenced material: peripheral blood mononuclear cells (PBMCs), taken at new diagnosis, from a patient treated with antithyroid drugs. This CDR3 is CASSLGAGRVDQPQHF. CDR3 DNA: TGTGCCAGCAGCTTGGGGGCCGGCAGGGTTGATCAGCCCCAGCATTTT.